These 5 T cell receptor beta chains came from one sample sequenced in a study of blood T cell repertoires in COVID-19. Using immunoSEQ multiplex PCR, the repertoire was profiled, and TCRdb retains in-frame clones only, with some absent. The sample contains approximately 200,000 clones, more than 60% of which appear only once. Sequencing was done on a sample of peripheral blood. Source of these receptors: a woman in her forties or fifties with acute or convalescent COVID-19.

The V gene is TRBV6-5, the J gene TRBJ2-7; D might be TRBD2 (5 bases). The CDR3 has 15 residues. V dropped 0 bases and J dropped 4 bases, with 13 bases sitting between them. Germline assignment: CDR1 MNHEY and CDR2 SVGAGI. The CDR3 loop is CASSYSGGSRYEQYF. The DNA for the CDR3 is TGTGCCAGCAGTTACTCCGGTGGGAGTAGGTACGAGCAGTACTTC.

The CDR3 spells CASSYGLAEYYEQYF. As DNA, the CDR3 is TGTGCCAGCAGCTACGGACTAGCGGAGTACTACGAGCAGTACTTC. The V and J genes are TRBV5-4 and TRBJ2-7; 10 positions agree with TRBD2. This CDR3 comprises 15 residues. The V and J ends lost 3 bases and 3 bases, in that order; junction bases with no gene match: 6. In germline, CDR1 is SGHNT, CDR2 YYREEE (reference sequence).

In this sample, this clone turned up once. The chain recombines TRBV29-1 with TRBJ1-2, with TRBD1 matching over 9 bases. This CDR3 is 14 amino acids long. V shed 6 bases, J shed 8 bases, and the junction held 13 bases outside the gene matches. CDR1 SQVTM and CDR2 ANQGSEA come from the germline V gene. In DNA form, the CDR3 reads TGCAGCGTCGAGAGACAGGGGGTTGGATGGGGCTACACCTTC. Its translation: CSVERQGVGWGYTF.

The chain uses TRBV18 and TRBJ2-1, with 8 bases lining up with TRBD2. With V trimmed by 2 bases and J by 1 base, 7 bases remained unmatched. The germline V gene has CDR1 KGHSH and CDR2 LQKENI. The CDR3 has 17 amino acids. DNA for the CDR3: TGTGCCAGCTCACCAGTAGCGGGAATGGCATCCTACAATGAGCAGTTCTTC. This codes for CASSPVAGMASYNEQFF.

J is TRBJ2-7 and V is TRBV5-1; perhaps TRBD2 as D (7 bases). CDR3 length: 15 amino acids. Per the germline V gene, CDR1 is SGHRS and CDR2 is YFSETQ. The V gene lost 2 bases and the J gene lost 0 bases, with 12 bases spanning the gap. This CDR3 is CASSFSGTNSYEQYF. The CDR3 DNA reads TGCGCCAGCAGCTTCAGCGGGACAAACTCCTACGAGCAGTACTTC.